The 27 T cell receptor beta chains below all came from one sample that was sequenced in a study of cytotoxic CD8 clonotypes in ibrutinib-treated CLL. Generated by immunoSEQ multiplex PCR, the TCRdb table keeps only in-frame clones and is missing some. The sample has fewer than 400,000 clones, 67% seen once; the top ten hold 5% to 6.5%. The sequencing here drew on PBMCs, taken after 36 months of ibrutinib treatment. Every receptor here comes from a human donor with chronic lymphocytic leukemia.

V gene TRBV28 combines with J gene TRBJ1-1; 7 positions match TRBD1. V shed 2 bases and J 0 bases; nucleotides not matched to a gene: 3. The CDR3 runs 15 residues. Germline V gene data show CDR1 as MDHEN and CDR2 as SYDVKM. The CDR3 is CASSLHGTVNTEAFF. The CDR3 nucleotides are TGTGCCAGCAGTTTACACGGGACAGTGAACACTGAAGCTTTCTTT. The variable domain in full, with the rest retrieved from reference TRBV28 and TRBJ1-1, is DVKVTQSSRYLVKRTGEKVFLECVQDMDHENMFWYRQDPGLGLRLIYFSYDVKMKEKGDIPEGYSVSREKKERFSLILESASTNQTSMYLCASSLHGTVNTEAFFGQGTRLTVV.

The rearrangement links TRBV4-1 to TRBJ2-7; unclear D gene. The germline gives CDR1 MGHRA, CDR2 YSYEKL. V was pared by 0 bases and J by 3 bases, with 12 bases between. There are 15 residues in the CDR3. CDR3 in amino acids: CASSQDPGFYYEQYF. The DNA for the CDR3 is TGCGCCAGCAGCCAAGACCCAGGTTTCTACTACGAGCAGTACTTC.

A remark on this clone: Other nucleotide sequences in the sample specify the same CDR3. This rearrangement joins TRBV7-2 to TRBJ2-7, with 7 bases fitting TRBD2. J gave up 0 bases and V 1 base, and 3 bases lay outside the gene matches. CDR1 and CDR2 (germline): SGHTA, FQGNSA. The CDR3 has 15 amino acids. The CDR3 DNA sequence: TGTGCCAGCAGCTTAGGTCCTAGCGGCTCCTACGAGCAGTACTTC. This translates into CASSLGPSGSYEQYF.

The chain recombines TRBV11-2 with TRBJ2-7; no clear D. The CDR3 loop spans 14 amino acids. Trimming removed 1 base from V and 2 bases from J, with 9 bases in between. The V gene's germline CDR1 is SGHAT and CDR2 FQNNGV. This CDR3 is CASSLAGIPYEQYF. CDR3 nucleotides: TGTGCCAGCAGCTTAGCGGGCATTCCCTACGAGCAGTACTTC.

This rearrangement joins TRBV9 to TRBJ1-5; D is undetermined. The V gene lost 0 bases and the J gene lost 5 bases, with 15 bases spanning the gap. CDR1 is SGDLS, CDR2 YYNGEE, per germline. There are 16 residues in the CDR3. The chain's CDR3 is CASSVEGDPTYQPQHF. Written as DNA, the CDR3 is TGTGCCAGCAGCGTAGAGGGAGATCCGACCTATCAGCCCCAGCATTTT.

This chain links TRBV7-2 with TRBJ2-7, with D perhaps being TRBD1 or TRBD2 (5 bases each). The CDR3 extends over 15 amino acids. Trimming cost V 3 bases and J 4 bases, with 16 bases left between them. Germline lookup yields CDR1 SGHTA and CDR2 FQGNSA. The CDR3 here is CASSFVSRGGYEQYF. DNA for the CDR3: TGTGCCAGCAGCTTTGTTTCTCGGGGCGGATACGAGCAGTACTTC. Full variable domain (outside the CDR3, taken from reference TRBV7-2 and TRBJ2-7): GAGVSQSPSNKVTEKGKDVELRCDPISGHTALYWYRQSLGQGLEFLIYFQGNSAPDKSGLPSDRFSAERTGGSVSTLTIQRTQQEDSAVYLCASSFVSRGGYEQYFGPGTRLTVT.

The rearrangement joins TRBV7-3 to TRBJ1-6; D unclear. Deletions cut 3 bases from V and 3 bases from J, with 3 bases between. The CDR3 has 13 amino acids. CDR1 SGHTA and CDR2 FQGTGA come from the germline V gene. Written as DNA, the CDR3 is TGTGCCAGCAGCTTCCTCTATAATTCACCCCTCCACTTT. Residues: CASSFLYNSPLHF.

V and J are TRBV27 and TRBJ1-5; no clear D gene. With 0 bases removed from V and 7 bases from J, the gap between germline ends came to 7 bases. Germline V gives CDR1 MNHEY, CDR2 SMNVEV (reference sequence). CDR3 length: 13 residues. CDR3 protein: CASSLSKAQPQHF. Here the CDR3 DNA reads TGTGCCAGCAGTTTATCTAAGGCGCAGCCCCAGCATTTT.

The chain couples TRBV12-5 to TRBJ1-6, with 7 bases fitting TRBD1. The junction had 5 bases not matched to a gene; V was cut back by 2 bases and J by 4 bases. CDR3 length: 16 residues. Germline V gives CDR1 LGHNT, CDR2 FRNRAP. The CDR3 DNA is TGTGCTAGTGGTTTGTCCAGGGGGGAATATAATTCACCCCTCCACTTT. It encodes CASGLSRGEYNSPLHF.

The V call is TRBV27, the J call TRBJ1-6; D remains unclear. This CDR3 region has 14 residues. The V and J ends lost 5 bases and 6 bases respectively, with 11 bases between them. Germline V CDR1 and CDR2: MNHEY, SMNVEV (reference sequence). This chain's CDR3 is CASSPGGSNSPLHF. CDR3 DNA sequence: TGTGCCAGCAGTCCCGGTGGAAGTAATTCACCCCTCCACTTT.

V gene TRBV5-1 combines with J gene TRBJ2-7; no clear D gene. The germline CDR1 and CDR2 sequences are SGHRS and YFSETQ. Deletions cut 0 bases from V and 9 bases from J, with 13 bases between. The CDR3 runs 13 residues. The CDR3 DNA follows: TGCGCCAGCAGCTTGGGCTTCAGCACCTGGCAGTACTTC. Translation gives CASSLGFSTWQYF.

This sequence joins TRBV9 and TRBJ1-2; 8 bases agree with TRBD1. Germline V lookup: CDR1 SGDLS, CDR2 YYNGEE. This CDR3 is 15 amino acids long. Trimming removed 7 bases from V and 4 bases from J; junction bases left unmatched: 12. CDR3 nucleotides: TGTGCCAGCGGCAATGGACAGGGAAGGGTCTATGGCTACACCTTC. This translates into CASGNGQGRVYGYTF.

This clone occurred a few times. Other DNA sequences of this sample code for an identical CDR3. The CDR3 here is CSALTGELFF. In DNA form, the CDR3 reads TGCAGCGCCCTCACCGGGGAGCTGTTTTTT. The V call is TRBV29-1, the J call TRBJ2-2; no clear D. V shed 7 bases and J shed 4 bases, with 4 bases lying between them. This CDR3 contains 10 residues. Germline V gives CDR1 SQVTM, CDR2 ANQGSEA.

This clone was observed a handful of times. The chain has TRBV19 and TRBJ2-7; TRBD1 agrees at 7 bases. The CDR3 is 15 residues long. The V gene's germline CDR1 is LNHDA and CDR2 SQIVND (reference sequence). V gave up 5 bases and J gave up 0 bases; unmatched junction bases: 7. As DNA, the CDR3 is TGTGCCAGTAGTGCCCGGGACAGAAACTCCTACGAGCAGTACTTC. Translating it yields CASSARDRNSYEQYF. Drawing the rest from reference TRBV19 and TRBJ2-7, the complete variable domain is DGGITQSPKYLFRKEGQNVTLSCEQNLNHDAMYWYRQDPGQGLRLIYYSQIVNDFQKGDIAEGYSVSREKKESFPLTVTSAQKNPTAFYLCASSARDRNSYEQYFGPGTRLTVT.

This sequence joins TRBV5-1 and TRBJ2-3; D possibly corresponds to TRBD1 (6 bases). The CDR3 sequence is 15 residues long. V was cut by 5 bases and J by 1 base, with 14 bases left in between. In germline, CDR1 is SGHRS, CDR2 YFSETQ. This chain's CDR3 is CASRDHGGGTDTQYF. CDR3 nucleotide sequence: TGCGCCAGCAGAGACCATGGGGGCGGCACAGATACGCAGTATTTT.

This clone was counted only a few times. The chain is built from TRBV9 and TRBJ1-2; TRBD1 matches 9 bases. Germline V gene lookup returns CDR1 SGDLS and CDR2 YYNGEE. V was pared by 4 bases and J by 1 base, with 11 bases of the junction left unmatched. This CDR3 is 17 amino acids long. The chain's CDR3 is CASSPSGGGQGNYGYTF. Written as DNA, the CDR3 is TGTGCCAGCAGCCCGTCCGGAGGGGGACAGGGTAACTATGGCTACACCTTC.

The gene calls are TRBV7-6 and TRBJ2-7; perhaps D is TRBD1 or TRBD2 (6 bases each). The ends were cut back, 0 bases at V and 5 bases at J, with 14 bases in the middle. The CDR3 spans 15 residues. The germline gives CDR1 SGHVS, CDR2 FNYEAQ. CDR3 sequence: CASSLAPTGRNEQYF. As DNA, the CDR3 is TGTGCCAGCAGCTTAGCGCCCACAGGGAGGAACGAGCAGTACTTC.

DNA for the CDR3: TGCGCCAGCAGCCCACTAGCGGCAGATACGCAGTATTTT. It yields the protein CASSPLAADTQYF. The chain links TRBV4-3 to TRBJ2-3; 8 bases are a match to TRBD2. The germline V gene has CDR1 LGHNA and CDR2 YSLEER. The CDR3 contains 13 residues. With 4 bases clipped from V and 4 bases from J, the junction kept 1 base outside the gene matches.

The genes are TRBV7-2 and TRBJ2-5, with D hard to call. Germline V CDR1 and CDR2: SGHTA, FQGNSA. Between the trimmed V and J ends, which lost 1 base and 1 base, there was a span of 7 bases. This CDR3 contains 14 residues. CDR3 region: CASSLVSIQETQYF. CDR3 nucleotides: TGTGCCAGCAGCTTAGTATCTATCCAAGAGACCCAGTACTTC.

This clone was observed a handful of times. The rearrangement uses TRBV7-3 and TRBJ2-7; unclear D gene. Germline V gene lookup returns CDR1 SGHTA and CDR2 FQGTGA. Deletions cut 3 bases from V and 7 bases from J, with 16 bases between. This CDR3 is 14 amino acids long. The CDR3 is CASSLGLGTEEQYF. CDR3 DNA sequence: TGTGCCAGCAGCTTGGGATTGGGTACGGAGGAGCAGTACTTC.

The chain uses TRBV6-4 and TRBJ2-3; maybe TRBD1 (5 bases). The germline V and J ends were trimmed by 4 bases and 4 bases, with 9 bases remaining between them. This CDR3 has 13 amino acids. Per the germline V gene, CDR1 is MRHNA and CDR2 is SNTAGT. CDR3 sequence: CASSAFRADTQYF. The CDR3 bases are TGTGCCAGCAGTGCTTTCAGGGCAGATACGCAGTATTTT.

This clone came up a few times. CDR3 amino acids: CASSLGLAGGQETQYF. For the CDR3, the DNA is TGTGCCAGCAGCCTGGGACTAGCGGGGGGACAAGAGACCCAGTACTTC. This chain joins TRBV7-6 and TRBJ2-5, with 15 bases that match TRBD2. The CDR3 totals 16 residues. In germline, CDR1 is SGHVS, CDR2 FNYEAQ. V was pared by 5 bases and J by 2 bases, with 3 bases of the junction left unmatched. Looking up the rest from reference TRBV7-6 and TRBJ2-5 gives the full variable domain: GAGVSQSPRYKVTKRGQDVALRCDPISGHVSLYWYRQALGQGPEFLTYFNYEAQQDKSGLPNDRFSAERPEGSISTLTIQRTEQRDSAMYRCASSLGLAGGQETQYFGPGTRLLVL.

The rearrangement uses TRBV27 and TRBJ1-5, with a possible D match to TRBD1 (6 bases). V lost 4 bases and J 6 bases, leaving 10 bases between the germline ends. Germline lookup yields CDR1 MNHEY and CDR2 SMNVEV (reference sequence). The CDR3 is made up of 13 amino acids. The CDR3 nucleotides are TGTGCCAGCAGTTACCGAGGGGGTCAGCCCCAGCATTTT. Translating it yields CASSYRGGQPQHF.

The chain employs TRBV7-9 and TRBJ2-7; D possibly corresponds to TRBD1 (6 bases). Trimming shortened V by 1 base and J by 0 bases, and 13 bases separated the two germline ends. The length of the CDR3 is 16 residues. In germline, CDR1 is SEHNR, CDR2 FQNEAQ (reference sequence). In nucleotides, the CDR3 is TGTGCCAGCAGCTTAGTATCGCAGGGGCACTCCTACGAGCAGTACTTC. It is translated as CASSLVSQGHSYEQYF. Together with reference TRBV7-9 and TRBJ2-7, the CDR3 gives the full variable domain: DTGVSQNPRHKITKRGQNVTFRCDPISEHNRLYWYRQTLGQGPEFLTYFQNEAQLEKSRLLSDRFSAERPKGSFSTLEIQRTEQGDSAMYLCASSLVSQGHSYEQYFGPGTRLTVT.

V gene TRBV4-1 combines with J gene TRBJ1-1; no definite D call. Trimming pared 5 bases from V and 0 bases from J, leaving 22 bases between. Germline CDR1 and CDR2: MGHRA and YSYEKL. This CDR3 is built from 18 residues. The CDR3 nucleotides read TGCGCCAGCAGCACCCAACGGTATGGGTCCTCCCTGAACACTGAAGCTTTCTTT. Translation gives CASSTQRYGSSLNTEAFF.

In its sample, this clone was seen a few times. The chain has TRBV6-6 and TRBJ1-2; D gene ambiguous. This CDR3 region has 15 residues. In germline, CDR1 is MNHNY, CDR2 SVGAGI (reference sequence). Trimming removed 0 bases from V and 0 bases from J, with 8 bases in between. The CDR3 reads CASSYSSTANYGYTF. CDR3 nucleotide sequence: TGTGCCAGCAGTTACTCGAGTACAGCTAACTATGGCTACACCTTC.

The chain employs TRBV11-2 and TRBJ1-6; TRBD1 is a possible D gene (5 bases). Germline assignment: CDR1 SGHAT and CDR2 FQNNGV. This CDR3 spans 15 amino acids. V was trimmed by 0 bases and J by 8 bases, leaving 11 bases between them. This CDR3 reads CASSLDFLGDSPLHF. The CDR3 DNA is TGTGCCAGCAGCTTAGACTTCCTGGGGGATTCACCCCTCCACTTT. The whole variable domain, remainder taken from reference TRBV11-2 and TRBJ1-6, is EAGVAQSPRYKIIEKRQSVAFWCNPISGHATLYWYQQILGQGPKLLIQFQNNGVVDDSQLPKDRFSAERLKGVDSTLKIQPAKLEDSAVYLCASSLDFLGDSPLHFGNGTRLTVT.